This T cell receptor beta chain was observed in a study of naive CD8 T cells in extremely preterm neonates. Points from the study as a whole: Preterm neonate repertoires were significantly less rich by iChao1 than others.

Deletions cut 2 bases from V and 8 bases from J, with 16 bases between. The germline gives CDR1 MNHEY, CDR2 SMNVEV (reference sequence). The CDR3 is 15 residues long. Profiling relied on immunoSEQ multiplex PCR, and the TCRdb table lists in-frame clones only, not all of them. The sample lists under 6,000 clones, 95% to 98% occurring once. Blood donors were healthy children aged about 16-60 months and healthy nonsmoking adults. Adult controls were healthy nonsmokers aged roughly 20-50 years, median about 38 years. On this clone itself: The antigen is not known.

V is TRBV27 and J is TRBJ2-1; D is perhaps TRBD1 (6 bases). The sequence was collected from a human donor in good health. Input material: naive CD8+ T cells from blood. CDR3 region: CASSLRRGIFDEQFF. The CDR3 DNA reads TGTGCCAGCAGTTTACGCAGGGGAATTTTCGATGAGCAGTTCTTC.